Listed here is a single T cell receptor beta chain. This sample stems from a study of CD8 T cells in Susac syndrome. An amount of RNA that ranged from about 0.45 to 1 ug was reverse transcribed with random hexamers. The CDR3 of TCR beta was amplified by immunoSEQ multiplex PCR across 54 Vbeta and 13 Jbeta. MiXCR was run by TCRdb on the immunoSEQ multiplex PCR reads, yielding one entry per CDR3 protein. The sample lists about 120,000 distinct CDR3 sequences, 96% occurring once. The recently defined diagnostic criteria for definite or probable disease were met by the Susac syndrome patients. In contrast to the negatively isolated CD8+ and CD4+ T cells, TEMRA cells were FACS-enriched. The TCR comes from a human donor with Susac syndrome. Sequencing was carried out using CD4+ T cells from PBMCs.

The chain's CDR3 is CASSYSRAGKGNVEQFF. CDR3 DNA: TGTGCCAGCAGTTACTCGAGGGCCGGCAAGGGTAATGTTGAGCAGTTCTTC. The chain carries TRBV6-5 and TRBJ2-1; D perhaps matches TRBD2 (5 bases). The germline V gene encodes CDR1 MNHEY and CDR2 SVGAGI. Trimming cost V 0 bases and J 9 bases, with 21 bases left between them. There are 17 residues in the CDR3.